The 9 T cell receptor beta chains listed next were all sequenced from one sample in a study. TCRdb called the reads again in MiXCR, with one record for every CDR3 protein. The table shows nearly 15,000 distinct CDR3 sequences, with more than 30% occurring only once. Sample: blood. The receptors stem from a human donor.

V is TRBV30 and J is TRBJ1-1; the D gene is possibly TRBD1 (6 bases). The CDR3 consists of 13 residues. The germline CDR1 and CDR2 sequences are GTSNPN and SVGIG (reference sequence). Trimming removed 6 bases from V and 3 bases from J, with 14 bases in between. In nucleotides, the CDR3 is TGTGCCTGCAGCGTCACAGGGCACACTGAAGCTTTCTTT. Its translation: CACSVTGHTEAFF.

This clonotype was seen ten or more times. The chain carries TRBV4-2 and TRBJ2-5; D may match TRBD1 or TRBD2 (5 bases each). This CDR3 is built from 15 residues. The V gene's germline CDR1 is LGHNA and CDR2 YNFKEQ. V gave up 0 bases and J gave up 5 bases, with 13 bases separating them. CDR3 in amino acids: CASSQDGARVETQYF. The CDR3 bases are TGTGCCAGCAGCCAAGACGGGGCGCGGGTCGAGACCCAGTACTTC.

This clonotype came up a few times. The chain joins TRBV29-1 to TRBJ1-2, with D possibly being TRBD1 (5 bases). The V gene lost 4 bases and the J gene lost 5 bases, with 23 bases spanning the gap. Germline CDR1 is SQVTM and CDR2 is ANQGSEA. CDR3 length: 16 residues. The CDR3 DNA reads TGCAGCGTTGTGGGGGGAGCCAGCCAGGTGATATATGGCTACACCTTC. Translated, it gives CSVVGGASQVIYGYTF.

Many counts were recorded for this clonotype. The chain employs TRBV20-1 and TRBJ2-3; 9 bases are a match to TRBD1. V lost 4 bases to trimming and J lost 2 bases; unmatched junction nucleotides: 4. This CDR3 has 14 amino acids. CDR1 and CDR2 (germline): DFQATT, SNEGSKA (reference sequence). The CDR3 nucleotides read TGCAGTGCTACTTGGGACAGGGACACAGATACGCAGTATTTT. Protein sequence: CSATWDRDTDTQYF.

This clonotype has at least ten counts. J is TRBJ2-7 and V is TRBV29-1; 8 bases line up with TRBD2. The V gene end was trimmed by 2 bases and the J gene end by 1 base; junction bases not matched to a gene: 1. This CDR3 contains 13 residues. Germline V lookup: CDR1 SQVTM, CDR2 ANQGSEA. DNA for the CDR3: TGCAGCGTTGAAACTAGCGGTTCCTACGAGCAGTACTTC. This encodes CSVETSGSYEQYF.

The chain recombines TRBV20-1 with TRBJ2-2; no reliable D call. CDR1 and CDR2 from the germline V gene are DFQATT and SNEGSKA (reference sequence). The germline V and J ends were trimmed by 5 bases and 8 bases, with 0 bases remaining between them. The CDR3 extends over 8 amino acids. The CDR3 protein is CSAGELFF. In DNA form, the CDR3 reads TGCAGTGCTGGGGAGCTGTTTTTT.

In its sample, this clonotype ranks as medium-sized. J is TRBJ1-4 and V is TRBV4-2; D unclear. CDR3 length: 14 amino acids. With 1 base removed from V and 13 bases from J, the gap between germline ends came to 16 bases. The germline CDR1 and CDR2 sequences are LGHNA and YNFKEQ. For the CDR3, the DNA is TGTGCCAGCAGCCAAGGGGTCCGGATAGAGGGACTGTTTTTT. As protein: CASSQGVRIEGLFF.

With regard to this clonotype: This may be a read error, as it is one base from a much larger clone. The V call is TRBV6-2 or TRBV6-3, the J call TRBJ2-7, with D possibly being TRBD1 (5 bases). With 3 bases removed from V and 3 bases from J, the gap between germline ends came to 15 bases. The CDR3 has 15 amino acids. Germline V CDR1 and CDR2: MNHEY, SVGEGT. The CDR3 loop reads CASSYGAASIYEQYV. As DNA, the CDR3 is TGTGCCAGCAGTTATGGGGCAGCCAGCATCTACGAGCAGTACGTC.

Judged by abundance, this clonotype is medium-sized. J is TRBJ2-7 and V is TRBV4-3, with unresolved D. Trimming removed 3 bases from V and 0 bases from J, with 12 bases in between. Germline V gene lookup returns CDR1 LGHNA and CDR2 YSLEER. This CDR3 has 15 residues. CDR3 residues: CASSQDQYRSYEQYF. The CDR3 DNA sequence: TGCGCCAGCAGCCAGGACCAGTACCGCTCCTACGAGCAGTACTTC.